These 15 T cell receptor beta chains were all obtained from the same sample, sequenced in a study of healthy donors' naive CD4 and CD8 T cells. Starting from 500 ng of total RNA, TCR libraries were made with linear amplification. TCRdb reprocessed the reads via MiXCR and lists one record per CDR3 protein. The sample has about 180,000 distinct CDR3 sequences, over 60% seen once; the top ten hold less than 2.5%. The sequencing sample was made of naive CD4+ and CD8+ T cells sorted from blood, pooled from several donors. The receptor set was obtained from a pool of human donors in good health; the sample pools cells from several healthy donors.

V usage is TRBV29-1 and J usage is TRBJ1-2; TRBD1 matches at 9 bases. CDR1 SQVTM and CDR2 ANQGSEA come from the germline V gene. After removal of 6 bases from V and 5 bases from J, the junction contained 7 bases not matched to a gene. The CDR3 contains 13 residues. CDR3 in amino acids: CSVKRTGAYGYTF. The CDR3 nucleotides read TGCAGCGTAAAGCGGACAGGGGCTTATGGCTACACCTTC.

The genes are TRBV29-1 and TRBJ2-1, with a possible D match to TRBD2 (6 bases). Trimming left V 6 bases short and J 1 base short, with 16 bases between. CDR3 length equals 15 residues. Germline values: CDR1 SQVTM, CDR2 ANQGSEA. The CDR3: CSVSGTWGSYNEQFF. The DNA for the CDR3 is TGCAGCGTCTCCGGGACTTGGGGTTCCTACAATGAGCAGTTCTTC.

This rearrangement joins TRBV29-1 to TRBJ2-7; 7 nucleotides agree with TRBD1. From germline, CDR1 is SQVTM and CDR2 ANQGSEA. The V and J ends lost 8 bases and 3 bases, in that order; junction bases with no gene match: 7. CDR3 size: 12 residues. The CDR3 sequence: CSTRDSLYEQYF. The CDR3 region has the DNA TGCAGCACCCGGGACAGCCTCTACGAGCAGTACTTC.

The chain combines TRBV27 with TRBJ1-1; D is unresolved. Trimming pared 7 bases from V and 5 bases from J, leaving 14 bases between. The CDR3 runs to 13 residues. In germline, CDR1 is MNHEY, CDR2 SMNVEV (reference sequence). CDR3 DNA sequence: TGTGCCAGCATGAAGGAAGATTCGACTGAAGCTTTCTTT. Its protein product is CASMKEDSTEAFF.

The rearrangement joins TRBV20-1 to TRBJ2-2; D might be TRBD2 (5 bases). The V and J ends lost 6 bases and 6 bases respectively, with 14 bases between them. Germline assignment: CDR1 DFQATT and CDR2 SNEGSKA (reference sequence). The CDR3 runs to 13 residues. The CDR3 sequence: CSAKEGVAGELFF. The CDR3 region has the DNA TGCAGTGCCAAAGAGGGAGTCGCCGGGGAGCTGTTTTTT.

V is TRBV6-5 and J is TRBJ1-1; D not certain. The CDR3 extends over 14 amino acids. CDR1 and CDR2 (germline): MNHEY, SVGAGI. Trimming took 5 bases from V and 2 from J, leaving 12 bases between them. The CDR3 DNA reads TGTGCCAGCAGTAAGACACGAGGTAACACTGAAGCTTTCTTT. It codes for CASSKTRGNTEAFF.

This clonotype was seen only a few times. The CDR3 DNA follows: TGTGCCAGTAGTATCCGACCGGGACAGGGGGGTGAGCAGTTCTTC. It codes for CASSIRPGQGGEQFF. The chain uses TRBV19 and TRBJ2-1, with 11 positions matching TRBD1. This CDR3 contains 15 residues. Looked up from germline, CDR1 is LNHDA and CDR2 is SQIVND (reference sequence). The V segment lost 3 bases and the J segment 9 bases; nucleotides outside the gene matches: 7. Based on the CDR3 plus reference TRBV19 and TRBJ2-1, the full variable domain is DGGITQSPKYLFRKEGQNVTLSCEQNLNHDAMYWYRQDPGQGLRLIYYSQIVNDFQKGDIAEGYSVSREKKESFPLTVTSAQKNPTAFYLCASSIRPGQGGEQFFGPGTRLTVL.

This clonotype was counted only a few times. This chain uses TRBV11-1 with TRBJ2-1, with D hard to call. The V gene lost 2 bases and the J gene lost 7 bases, with 9 bases spanning the gap. CDR1 SGHAT and CDR2 FQDESV come from the germline V gene (reference sequence). The CDR3 runs 13 residues. CDR3 loop: CASSLSGWNEQFF. Written as DNA, the CDR3 is TGTGCCAGCAGCTTATCTGGGTGGAATGAGCAGTTCTTC.

This chain links TRBV5-1 with TRBJ2-7; 10 nucleotides match TRBD2. Looked up from germline, CDR1 is SGHRS and CDR2 is YFSETQ. The CDR3 loop spans 17 amino acids. Trimming removed 0 bases from V and 0 bases from J; junction bases left unmatched: 6. The CDR3: CASSLALAGESSYEQYF. Written as DNA, the CDR3 is TGCGCCAGCAGCTTGGCGCTAGCGGGAGAGAGCTCCTACGAGCAGTACTTC.

The chain recombines TRBV29-1 with TRBJ2-3, with TRBD2 as a possible D gene (6 bases). The V and J ends lost 5 bases and 1 base respectively, with 13 bases between them. The length of the CDR3 is 14 residues. Per the germline V gene, CDR1 is SQVTM and CDR2 is ANQGSEA. The CDR3 sequence is CSVMVLAGTDTQYF. The CDR3, as DNA: TGCAGCGTTATGGTGTTAGCGGGCACAGATACGCAGTATTTT.

V is TRBV12-3 or TRBV12-4 and J is TRBJ1-5; 7 bases are shared with TRBD1. V shed 4 bases, J shed 9 bases, and the junction held 9 bases outside the gene matches. This CDR3 spans 14 amino acids. CDR3 nucleotides: TGTGCCAGCAGTTGGGACAGCTCCTTATCGCCCCAGCATTTT. As protein: CASSWDSSLSPQHF.

The chain recombines TRBV27 with TRBJ1-6; possibly TRBD1 for D (5 bases). V gave up 3 bases and J gave up 0 bases, with 9 bases separating them. CDR1 is MNHEY, CDR2 SMNVEV, per germline (reference sequence). The CDR3 contains 16 residues. In DNA, the CDR3 is TGTGCCAGCAGTTTCGGGGGAAGCTCCTATAATTCACCCCTCCACTTT. This encodes CASSFGGSSYNSPLHF.

The gene calls are TRBV10-3 and TRBJ2-1, with a tentative D call TRBD1 (6 bases). Trimming took 6 bases from V and 3 from J, leaving 24 bases between them. CDR1 and CDR2 (germline): ENHRY, SYGVKD. The CDR3 totals 18 residues. The CDR3 loop reads CAIRDPQQGLKDYNEQFF. The DNA of the CDR3 is TGTGCCATCAGAGACCCACAGCAGGGGCTAAAGGACTACAATGAGCAGTTCTTC.

The chain combines TRBV6-5 with TRBJ2-5; tentatively, D is TRBD1 (5 bases). The CDR3 is made up of 12 amino acids. V lost 4 bases and J 4 bases, leaving 7 bases between the germline ends. In germline, CDR1 is MNHEY, CDR2 SVGAGI. The CDR3 coding sequence is TGTGCCAGCAGTTCAGGGTCAGAGACCCAGTACTTC. Translation: CASSSGSETQYF.

This chain joins TRBV5-5 and TRBJ1-1; D is unresolved. V was trimmed by 3 bases and J by 4 bases, leaving 16 bases between them. Germline loops: CDR1 SGHKS, CDR2 YYEKEE (reference sequence). CDR3 size: 15 residues. Written as DNA, the CDR3 is TGTGCCAGCAGCTCTACAGTGCTTGGGAGCACTGAAGCTTTCTTT. Its translation: CASSSTVLGSTEAFF. Full variable domain (remainder filled in from reference TRBV5-5 and TRBJ1-1): DAGVTQSPTHLIKTRGQQVTLRCSPISGHKSVSWYQQVLGQGPQFIFQYYEKEERGRGNFPDRFSARQFPNYSSELNVNALLLGDSALYLCASSSTVLGSTEAFFGQGTRLTVV.